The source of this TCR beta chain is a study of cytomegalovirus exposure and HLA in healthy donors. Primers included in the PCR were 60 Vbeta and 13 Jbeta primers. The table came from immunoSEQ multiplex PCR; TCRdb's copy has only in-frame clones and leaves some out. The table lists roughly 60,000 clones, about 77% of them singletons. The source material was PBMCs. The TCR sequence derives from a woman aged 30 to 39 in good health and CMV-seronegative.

The CDR3 here is CASSETRGTGELFF. In DNA form, the CDR3 reads TGTGCCAGCAGTGAGACAAGGGGAACCGGGGAGCTGTTTTTT. The chain is built from TRBV6-5 and TRBJ2-2, with D possibly TRBD1 on 5 matching bases. The CDR3 is 14 amino acids. V lost 5 bases and J 5 bases, leaving 12 bases between the germline ends. Germline assignment: CDR1 MNHEY and CDR2 SVGAGI.